This T cell receptor beta chain was sequenced during a study of cytomegalovirus exposure and HLA in healthy donors. Of note for this clone: The antigen remains undetermined.

General study results and limits: Certain indistinguishable V segments, among them TRBV6-2 and TRBV6-3, were excluded. HLA restriction was apparent for most CMV-associated TCR beta chains in a later analysis.

The CDR3 sequence is 15 residues long. The junction had 12 bases not matched to a gene; V was cut back by 2 bases and J by 12 bases. CDR1 and CDR2 from the germline V gene are SEHNR and FQNEAQ (reference sequence). PCR was performed using 60 Vbeta and 13 Jbeta primers. The table came from immunoSEQ multiplex PCR; TCRdb's copy has only in-frame clones and leaves some out. The sample comprises around 200,000 clones, 84% of which are singletons, and approximately 1.2% rests with the top ten. V is TRBV7-9 and J is TRBJ2-4, with 8 nucleotides matching TRBD2. This clonotype was obtained from a girl aged 2 to 10 in good health and CMV-seropositive. The sequencing input was PBMCs. CDR3 amino acids: CASSLYHGAGGGQYF. The DNA for the CDR3 is TGTGCCAGCAGCTTATACCACGGCGCCGGGGGGGGTCAGTACTTC.